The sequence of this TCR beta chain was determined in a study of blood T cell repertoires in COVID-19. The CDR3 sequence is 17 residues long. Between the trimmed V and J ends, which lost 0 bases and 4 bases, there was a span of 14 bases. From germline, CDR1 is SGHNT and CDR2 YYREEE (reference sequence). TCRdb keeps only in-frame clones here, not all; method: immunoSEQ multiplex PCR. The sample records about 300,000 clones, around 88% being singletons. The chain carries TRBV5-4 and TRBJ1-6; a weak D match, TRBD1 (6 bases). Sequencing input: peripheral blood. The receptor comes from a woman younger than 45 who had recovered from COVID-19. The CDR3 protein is CASSLGSRTEYNSPLHF. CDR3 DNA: TGTGCCAGCAGCTTGGGTTCCAGGACAGAGTATAATTCACCCCTCCACTTT.